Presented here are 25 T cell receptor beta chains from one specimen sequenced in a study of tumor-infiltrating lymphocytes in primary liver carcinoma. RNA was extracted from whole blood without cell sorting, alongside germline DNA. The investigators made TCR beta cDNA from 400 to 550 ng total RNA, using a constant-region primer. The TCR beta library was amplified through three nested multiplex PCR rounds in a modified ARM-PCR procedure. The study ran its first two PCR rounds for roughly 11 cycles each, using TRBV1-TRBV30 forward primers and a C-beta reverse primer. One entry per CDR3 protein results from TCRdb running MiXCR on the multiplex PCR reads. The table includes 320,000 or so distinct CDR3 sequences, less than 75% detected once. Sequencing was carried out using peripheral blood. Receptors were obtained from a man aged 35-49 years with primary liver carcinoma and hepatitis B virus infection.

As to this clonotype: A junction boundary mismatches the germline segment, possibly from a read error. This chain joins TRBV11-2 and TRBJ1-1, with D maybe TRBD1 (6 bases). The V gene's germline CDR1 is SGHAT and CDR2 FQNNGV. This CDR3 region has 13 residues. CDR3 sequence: CACSFLTGFEAFF. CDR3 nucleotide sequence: TGTGCCTGCAGCTTCCTGACAGGCTTTGAAGCTTTCTTT. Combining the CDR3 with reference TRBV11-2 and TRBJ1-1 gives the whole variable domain EAGVAQSPRYKIIEKRQSVAFWCNPISGHATLYWYQQILGQGPKLLIQFQNNGVVDDSQLPKDRFSAERLKGVDSTLKIQPAKLEDSAVYLCACSFLTGFEAFFGQGTRLTVV.

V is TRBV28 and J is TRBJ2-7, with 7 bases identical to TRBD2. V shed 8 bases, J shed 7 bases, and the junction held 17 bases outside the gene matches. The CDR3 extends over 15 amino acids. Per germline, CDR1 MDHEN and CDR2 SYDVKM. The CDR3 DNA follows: TGTGCCAGCGGACTCCCTCCGGCGGGAGAAGGGGAGCAGTACTTC. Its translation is CASGLPPAGEGEQYF.

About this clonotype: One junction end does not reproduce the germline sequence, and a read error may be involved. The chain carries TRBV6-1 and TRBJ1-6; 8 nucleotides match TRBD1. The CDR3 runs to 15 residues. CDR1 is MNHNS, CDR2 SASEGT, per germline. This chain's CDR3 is CASSEAQGANSPIHF. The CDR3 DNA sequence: TGTGCCAGTAGTGAAGCCCAGGGGGCGAATTCACCCATCCACTTT.

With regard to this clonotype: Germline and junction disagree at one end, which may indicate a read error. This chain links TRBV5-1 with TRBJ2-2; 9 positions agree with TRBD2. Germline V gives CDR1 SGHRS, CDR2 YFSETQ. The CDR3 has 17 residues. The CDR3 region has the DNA TGCGCCAGCTGCTTGAAGACTAGCGGCCTGAACGCCGGGGAGCTGTTTTTT. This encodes CASCLKTSGLNAGELFF.

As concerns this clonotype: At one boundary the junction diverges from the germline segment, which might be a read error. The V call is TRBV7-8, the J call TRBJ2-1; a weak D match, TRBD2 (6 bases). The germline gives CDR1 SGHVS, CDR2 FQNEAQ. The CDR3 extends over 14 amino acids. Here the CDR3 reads CASSLAGRRNEQFF. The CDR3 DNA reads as TGTGCCAGCAGCTTAGCGGGGAGGCGGAATGAGCAATTCTTC. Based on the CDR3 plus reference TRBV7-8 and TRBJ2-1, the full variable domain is GAGVSQSPRYKVAKRGQDVALRCDPISGHVSLFWYQQALGQGPEFLTYFQNEAQLDKSGLPSDRFFAERPEGSVSTLKIQRTQQEDSAVYLCASSLAGRRNEQFFGPGTRLTVL.

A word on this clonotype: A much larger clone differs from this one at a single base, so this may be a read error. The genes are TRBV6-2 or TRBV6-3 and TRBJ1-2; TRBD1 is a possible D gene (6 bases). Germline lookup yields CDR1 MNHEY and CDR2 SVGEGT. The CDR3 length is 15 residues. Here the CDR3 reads CVSSEQGTKNYGYTF. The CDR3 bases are TGTGTCAGCAGTGAACAGGGAACCAAGAACTATGGCTACACCTTC.

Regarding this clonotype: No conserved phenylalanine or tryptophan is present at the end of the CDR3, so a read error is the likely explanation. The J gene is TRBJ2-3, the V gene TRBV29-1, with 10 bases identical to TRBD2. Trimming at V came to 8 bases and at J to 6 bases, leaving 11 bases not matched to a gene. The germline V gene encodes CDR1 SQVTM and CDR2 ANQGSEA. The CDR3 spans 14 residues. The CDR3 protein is CSFIAGGSGDTQYS. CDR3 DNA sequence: TGCAGCTTCATAGCGGGAGGTAGTGGTGATACGCAGTATTCT.

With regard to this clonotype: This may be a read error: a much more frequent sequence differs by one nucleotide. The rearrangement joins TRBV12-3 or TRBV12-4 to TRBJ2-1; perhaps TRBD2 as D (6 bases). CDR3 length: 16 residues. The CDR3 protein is CASSLLGGWQYKEQFF. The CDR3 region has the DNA TGTGCCAGCAGCTTACTCGGAGGGTGGCAATACAAAGAGCAGTTCTTC.

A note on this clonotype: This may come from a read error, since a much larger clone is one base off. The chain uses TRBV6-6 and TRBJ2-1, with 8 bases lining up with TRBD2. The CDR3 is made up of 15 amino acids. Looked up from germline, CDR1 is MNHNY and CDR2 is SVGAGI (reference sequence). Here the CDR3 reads CASSSGLEAYNEHFF. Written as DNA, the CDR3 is TGTGCCAGCAGTTCGGGACTAGAAGCCTACAATGAGCACTTCTTC.

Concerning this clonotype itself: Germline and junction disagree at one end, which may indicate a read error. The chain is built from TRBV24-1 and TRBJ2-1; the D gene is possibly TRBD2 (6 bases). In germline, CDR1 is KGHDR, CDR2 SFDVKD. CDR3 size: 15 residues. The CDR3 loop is CATSEEVSGYNEQLF. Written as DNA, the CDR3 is TGTGCCACCAGTGAGGAGGTTAGCGGCTACAATGAGCAGTTATTC.

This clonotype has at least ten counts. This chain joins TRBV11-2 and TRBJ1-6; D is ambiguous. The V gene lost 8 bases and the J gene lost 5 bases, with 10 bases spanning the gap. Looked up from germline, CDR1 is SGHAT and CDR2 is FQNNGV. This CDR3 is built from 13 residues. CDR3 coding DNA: TGTGCCAGCGCGGGCGGAAATAATTCACCCCTCCACTTT. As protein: CASAGGNNSPLHF.

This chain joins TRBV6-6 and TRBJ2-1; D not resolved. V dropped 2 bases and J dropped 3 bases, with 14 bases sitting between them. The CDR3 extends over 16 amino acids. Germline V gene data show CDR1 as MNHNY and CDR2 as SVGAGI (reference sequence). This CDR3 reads CASSYDQLSFYNEQFF. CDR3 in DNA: TGTGCCAGCAGTTACGATCAATTAAGCTTCTACAATGAGCAGTTCTTC.

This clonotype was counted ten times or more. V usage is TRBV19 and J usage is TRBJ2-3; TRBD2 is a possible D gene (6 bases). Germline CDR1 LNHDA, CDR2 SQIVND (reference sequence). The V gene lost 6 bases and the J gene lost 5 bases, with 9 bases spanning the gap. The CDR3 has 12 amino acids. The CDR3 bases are TGTGCCAGTAGGCTTAGCGGAGATACGCAGTATTTT. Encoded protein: CASRLSGDTQYF. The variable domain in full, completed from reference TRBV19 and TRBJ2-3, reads DGGITQSPKYLFRKEGQNVTLSCEQNLNHDAMYWYRQDPGQGLRLIYYSQIVNDFQKGDIAEGYSVSREKKESFPLTVTSAQKNPTAFYLCASRLSGDTQYFGPGTRLTVL.

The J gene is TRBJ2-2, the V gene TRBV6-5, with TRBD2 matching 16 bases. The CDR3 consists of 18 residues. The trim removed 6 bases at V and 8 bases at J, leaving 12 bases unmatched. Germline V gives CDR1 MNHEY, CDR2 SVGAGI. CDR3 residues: CASRSILGTSGRGGELFF. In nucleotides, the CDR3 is TGTGCCAGCAGATCGATCCTCGGGACTAGCGGGAGGGGTGGGGAGCTGTTTTTT.

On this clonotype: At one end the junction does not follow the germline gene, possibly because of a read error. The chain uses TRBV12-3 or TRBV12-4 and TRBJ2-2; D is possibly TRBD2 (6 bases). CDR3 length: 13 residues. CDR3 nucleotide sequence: TGTGTCAGCAGTTTAGTGAACACCGGGGGGCTGTTTTTT. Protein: CVSSLVNTGGLFF.

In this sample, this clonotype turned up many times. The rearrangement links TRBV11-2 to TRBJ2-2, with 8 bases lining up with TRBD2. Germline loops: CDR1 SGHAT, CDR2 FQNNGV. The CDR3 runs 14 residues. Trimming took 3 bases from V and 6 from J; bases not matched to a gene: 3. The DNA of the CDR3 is TGTGCCAGCAGCTTTGGAGCGGGAGCCGGGGAGCTGTTTTTT. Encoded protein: CASSFGAGAGELFF.

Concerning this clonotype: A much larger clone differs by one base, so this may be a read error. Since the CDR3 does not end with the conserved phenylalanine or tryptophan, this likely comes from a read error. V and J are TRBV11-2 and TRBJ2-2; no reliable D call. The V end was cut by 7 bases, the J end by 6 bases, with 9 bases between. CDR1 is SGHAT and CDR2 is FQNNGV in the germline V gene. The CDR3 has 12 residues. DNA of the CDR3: TGTGCCAGCACCCACGACGCCGGGGAGCTGTTTCTT. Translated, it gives CASTHDAGELFL.

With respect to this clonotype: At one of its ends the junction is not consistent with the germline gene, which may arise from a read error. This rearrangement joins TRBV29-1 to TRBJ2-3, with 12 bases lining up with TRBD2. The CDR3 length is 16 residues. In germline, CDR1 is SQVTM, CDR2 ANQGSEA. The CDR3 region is CSVLGLAGIVTETQYF. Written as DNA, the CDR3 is TGCAGCGTTCTTGGACTAGCGGGGATAGTCACAGAAACGCAGTATTTT.

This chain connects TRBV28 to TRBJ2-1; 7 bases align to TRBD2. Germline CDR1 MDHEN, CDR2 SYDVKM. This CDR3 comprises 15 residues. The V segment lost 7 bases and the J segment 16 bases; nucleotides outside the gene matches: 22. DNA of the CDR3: TGTGCCAGCACCCCAGCGGGATACAGCCTTTGGGAGGAATTCTTC. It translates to CASTPAGYSLWEEFF.

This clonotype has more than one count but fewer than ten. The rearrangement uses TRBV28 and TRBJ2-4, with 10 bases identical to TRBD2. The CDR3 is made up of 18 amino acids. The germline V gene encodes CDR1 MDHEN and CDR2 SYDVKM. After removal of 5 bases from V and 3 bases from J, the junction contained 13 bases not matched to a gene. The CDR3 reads CASSPLGTSDFFKNIQYF. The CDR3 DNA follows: TGTGCCAGCAGTCCCTTAGGGACTAGCGATTTTTTCAAAAACATTCAGTACTTC.

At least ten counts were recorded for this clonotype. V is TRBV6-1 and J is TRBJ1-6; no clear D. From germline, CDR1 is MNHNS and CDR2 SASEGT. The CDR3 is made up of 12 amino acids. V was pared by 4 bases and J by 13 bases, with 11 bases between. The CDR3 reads CASSVTEFPLHF. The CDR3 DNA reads TGTGCCAGCAGTGTTACAGAGTTTCCCCTCCACTTT.

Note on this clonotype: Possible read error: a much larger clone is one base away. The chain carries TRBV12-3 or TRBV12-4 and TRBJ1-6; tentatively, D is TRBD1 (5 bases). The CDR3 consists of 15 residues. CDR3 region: CASSRQTNSNSALHF. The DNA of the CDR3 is TGTGCCAGCAGCAGACAGACTAACTCTAATTCAGCCCTCCACTTT.

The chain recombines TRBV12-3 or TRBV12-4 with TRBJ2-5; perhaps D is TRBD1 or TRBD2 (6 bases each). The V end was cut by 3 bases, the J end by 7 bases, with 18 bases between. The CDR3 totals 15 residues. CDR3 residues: CASSFSETQGGTQYF. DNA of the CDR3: TGTGCCAGCAGTTTCTCTGAAACACAGGGAGGGACCCAGTACTTC.

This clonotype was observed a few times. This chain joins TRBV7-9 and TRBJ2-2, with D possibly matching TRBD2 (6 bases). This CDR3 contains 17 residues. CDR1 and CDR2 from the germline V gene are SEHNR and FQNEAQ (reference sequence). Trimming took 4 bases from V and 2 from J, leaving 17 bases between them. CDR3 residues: CASSSPLERANTGELFF. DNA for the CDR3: TGTGCCAGCAGCTCCCCTCTTGAGCGGGCCAACACCGGGGAGCTGTTTTTT.

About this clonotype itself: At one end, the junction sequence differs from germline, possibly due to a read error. This CDR3 is CASSLNPGGTDEQLF. In nucleotides, the CDR3 is TGTGCCAGCAGCTTGAATCCGGGCGGGACGGATGAGCAGTTGTTC. This chain uses TRBV5-4 with TRBJ2-1; possibly TRBD2 for D (6 bases). Germline CDR1 and CDR2: SGHNT and YYREEE (reference sequence). CDR3 size: 15 residues.